This T cell receptor (beta chain) was sequenced for a study of blood T cell repertoires in COVID-19. Study-wide background: T cells, B-cell-depleted T cells, or PBMCs supplied cDNA or gDNA.

In assigning cohorts, the study relied on participant-reported clinical history. Shortly before study entry, within 2 weeks, exposed participants had met a COVID-19 case. Repertoires were generated with immunoSEQ multiplex PCR, while TCRdb's copy carries only in-frame clones and drops some. The profile shows a few hundred thousand clones, approximately 90% of them singletons. Germline CDR1 is LNHNV and CDR2 is YYDKDF (reference sequence). Losses at the gene ends were 2 bases for V and 6 bases for J; bases not matched to a gene: 3. The CDR3 length is 13 residues. Sequencing input: PBMCs or T cells enriched from blood (not recorded which). The chain uses TRBV15 and TRBJ1-2; 7 nucleotides line up with TRBD1. The origin of this receptor is a woman aged 35 to 49 who had been exposed to COVID-19. The CDR3 sequence is CATSRRQGNGYTF. CDR3 nucleotides: TGTGCCACCAGCAGACGACAGGGTAATGGCTACACCTTC.